The 21 T cell receptor beta chains below come from one sample, sequenced in a study of blood T cell repertoires in COVID-19. TCRdb's table, derived via immunoSEQ multiplex PCR, lists solely in-frame clones and lacks some. The table has over 200,000 clones, 75% to 90% seen once. The sequenced sample consisted of peripheral blood. All receptors come from a man aged 55 to 69 who had recovered from COVID-19.

This chain's CDR3 is CASSLREKLFF. The CDR3 nucleotides are TGTGCCAGCAGTTTGCGGGAAAAACTGTTTTTT. The V and J genes are TRBV12-3 or TRBV12-4 and TRBJ1-4; D uncertain. This CDR3 contains 11 residues. Trimming took off 3 bases at V and 8 bases at J, with 4 bases between the two ends.

This chain links TRBV2 with TRBJ2-1; D call uncertain. Germline-derived CDR1 and CDR2 are SNHLY and FYNNEI. The germline V and J ends were trimmed by 5 bases and 7 bases, with 9 bases remaining between them. The CDR3 is 12 residues long. The CDR3, as DNA: TGTGCCAGCAGTTACCGGGTAAATGAGCAGTTCTTC. Encoded protein: CASSYRVNEQFF.

The chain carries TRBV6-5 and TRBJ1-5, with unresolved D. CDR1 and CDR2 from the germline V gene are MNHEY and SVGAGI. V lost 6 bases to trimming and J lost 0 bases, with 9 bases between them. The CDR3 is 14 amino acids. The CDR3 loop reads CASSFTDSNQPQHF. The CDR3 coding sequence is TGTGCCAGCAGCTTCACAGATAGCAATCAGCCCCAGCATTTT.

The rearrangement joins TRBV5-1 to TRBJ2-3; 7 nucleotides line up with TRBD2. Per the germline V gene, CDR1 is SGHRS and CDR2 is YFSETQ. Trimming cost V 0 bases and J 1 base; bases outside gene matches: 8. The CDR3 loop spans 17 amino acids. DNA of the CDR3: TGCGCCAGCAGCTTGGTAGCCCTTGCGGGGGGCACAGATACGCAGTATTTT. It encodes CASSLVALAGGTDTQYF.

This sequence joins TRBV2 and TRBJ2-5, with 14 bases matching TRBD2. Germline assignment: CDR1 SNHLY and CDR2 FYNNEI. The CDR3 sequence is 15 residues long. V gave up 8 bases and J gave up 1 base; unmatched junction bases: 3. CDR3: CASGGLAGGQETQYF. The CDR3 DNA reads TGTGCCAGCGGTGGACTAGCGGGAGGCCAAGAGACCCAGTACTTC.

The rearrangement uses TRBV5-1 and TRBJ2-7, with D maybe TRBD1 (6 bases). Per the germline V gene, CDR1 is SGHRS and CDR2 is YFSETQ. This CDR3 has 16 residues. V lost 4 bases and J 0 bases, leaving 17 bases between the germline ends. DNA of the CDR3: TGCGCCAGCAGCGCCGAGCAGACAGGCCTCTCCTACGAGCAGTACTTC. Amino acid sequence: CASSAEQTGLSYEQYF.

V and J are TRBV24-1 and TRBJ2-1; 7 bases are shared with TRBD2. Germline CDR1 and CDR2: KGHDR and SFDVKD. This CDR3 spans 15 amino acids. The V gene end was trimmed by 4 bases and the J gene end by 3 bases; junction bases not matched to a gene: 5. This chain's CDR3 is CATSESTSRYNEQFF. Here the CDR3 DNA reads TGTGCCACCAGTGAATCGACTAGCCGCTACAATGAGCAGTTCTTC.

V is TRBV20-1 and J is TRBJ1-4, with 7 bases that match TRBD1. V lost 3 bases, J lost 5 bases, and 3 bases stayed unmatched. CDR1 and CDR2 from the germline V gene are DFQATT and SNEGSKA (reference sequence). The CDR3 is 13 amino acids. CDR3 nucleotide sequence: TGCAGTGCTAGTACAGGGGTAAATGAAAAACTGTTTTTT. Translating it yields CSASTGVNEKLFF.

The chain is built from TRBV7-2 and TRBJ1-1; D is perhaps TRBD1 (6 bases). Germline loops: CDR1 SGHTA, CDR2 FQGNSA. The CDR3 has 13 residues. Trimming pared 5 bases from V and 5 bases from J, leaving 12 bases between. The CDR3 region is CASSRGHLTEAFF. The CDR3 region has the DNA TGTGCCAGCAGCAGGGGACATTTGACTGAAGCTTTCTTT.

This chain links TRBV9 with TRBJ1-1; TRBD1 aligns across 7 bases. J was trimmed by 3 bases and V by 4 bases; bases with no gene match: 6. The V gene's germline CDR1 is SGDLS and CDR2 YYNGEE. The CDR3 loop spans 14 amino acids. For the CDR3, the DNA is TGTGCCAGCAGCCCATCCAGGGGGGACACTGAAGCTTTCTTT. Translating gives CASSPSRGDTEAFF. Combining the CDR3 with reference TRBV9 and TRBJ1-1 gives the whole variable domain DSGVTQTPKHLITATGQRVTLRCSPRSGDLSVYWYQQSLDQGLQFLIQYYNGEERAKGNILERFSAQQFPDLHSELNLSSLELGDSALYFCASSPSRGDTEAFFGQGTRLTVV.

This chain connects TRBV7-9 to TRBJ2-1; D unresolved. V lost 0 bases, J lost 9 bases, and 18 bases lay in between. This CDR3 is 16 amino acids long. Germline CDR1 SEHNR, CDR2 FQNEAQ (reference sequence). CDR3 loop: CASSLALPSRVGEQFF. The CDR3 bases are TGTGCCAGCAGCTTAGCGCTACCTAGTCGGGTGGGTGAGCAGTTCTTC. The full variable domain, completed using reference TRBV7-9 and TRBJ2-1, is DTGVSQNPRHKITKRGQNVTFRCDPISEHNRLYWYRQTLGQGPEFLTYFQNEAQLEKSRLLSDRFSAERPKGSFSTLEIQRTEQGDSAMYLCASSLALPSRVGEQFFGPGTRLTVL.

The J gene is TRBJ1-2, the V gene TRBV29-1, with a weak D call TRBD1 (6 bases). Trimming pared 7 bases from V and 6 bases from J, leaving 15 bases between. The germline gives CDR1 SQVTM, CDR2 ANQGSEA. CDR3 size: 12 residues. Written as DNA, the CDR3 is TGCAGCGCCTACAGGGCCGGGGATGGCTACACCTTC. Its protein is CSAYRAGDGYTF.

This clone was seen only once. The genes are TRBV29-1 and TRBJ2-1; possible D gene TRBD2, 6 bases. The CDR3 contains 12 residues. The germline V gene has CDR1 SQVTM and CDR2 ANQGSEA. V was trimmed by 6 bases and J by 7 bases, leaving 13 bases between them. CDR3 protein: CSVDSGGNEQFF. CDR3 bases: TGCAGCGTGGATAGCGGAGGTAATGAGCAGTTCTTC.

The rearrangement links TRBV5-1 to TRBJ2-2, with 8 bases lining up with TRBD1. This CDR3 has 16 amino acids. V shed 0 bases, J shed 6 bases, and the junction held 7 bases outside the gene matches. The germline gives CDR1 SGHRS, CDR2 YFSETQ. This chain's CDR3 is CASSLAQGANAGELFF. CDR3 nucleotides: TGCGCCAGCAGCTTGGCCCAGGGGGCTAACGCCGGGGAGCTGTTTTTT.

The J gene is TRBJ1-1, the V gene TRBV27; D possibly corresponds to TRBD1 (6 bases). The germline V gene has CDR1 MNHEY and CDR2 SMNVEV (reference sequence). The V end lost 8 bases, the J end lost 3 bases, and 19 bases lay between the germline ends. The CDR3 is 15 residues long. The CDR3 loop reads CASRRSQGRDTEAFF. In nucleotides, the CDR3 is TGTGCCAGCCGACGATCCCAGGGGAGGGACACTGAAGCTTTCTTT.

J is TRBJ2-5 and V is TRBV7-3, with 9 bases fitting TRBD1. The CDR3 runs 17 residues. The J segment lost 3 bases and the V segment lost 1 base, leaving 9 bases of the junction unmatched. CDR1 SGHTA and CDR2 FQGTGA come from the germline V gene. The CDR3 coding sequence is TGTGCCAGCAGCTTAATGGGGCGGGGACAGGGAGAAGAGACCCAGTACTTC. Encoded protein: CASSLMGRGQGEETQYF.

This clone has a single count. The rearrangement joins TRBV7-6 to TRBJ2-1, with a weak D call TRBD2 (6 bases). V was trimmed by 5 bases and J by 0 bases, leaving 17 bases between them. The CDR3 totals 17 residues. Germline assignment: CDR1 SGHVS and CDR2 FNYEAQ. CDR3 protein: CASSLPAGSSSYNEQFF. CDR3 in DNA: TGTGCCAGCAGCCTTCCTGCGGGGTCCAGCTCCTACAATGAGCAGTTCTTC.

The V call is TRBV6-6, the J call TRBJ2-7; no clear D gene. V lost 3 bases and J lost 0, with 9 bases in between. This CDR3 contains 14 residues. Germline V CDR1 and CDR2: MNHNY, SVGAGI (reference sequence). In nucleotides, the CDR3 is TGTGCCAGCAGTTATGAGGCTAGCTCCTACGAGCAGTACTTC. It specifies CASSYEASSYEQYF.

The chain links TRBV28 to TRBJ1-4, with a tentative D call TRBD1 (6 bases). The V gene lost 4 bases and the J gene lost 0 bases, with 9 bases spanning the gap. The CDR3 contains 15 residues. In germline, CDR1 is MDHEN, CDR2 SYDVKM. CDR3 bases: TGTGCCAGCAGTTCCAGACAGGCAACTAATGAAAAACTGTTTTTT. Amino acid sequence: CASSSRQATNEKLFF.

The DNA for the CDR3 is TGTGCCAGCAAGGGACTAGCGTACAATGAGCAGTTCTTC. Residues: CASKGLAYNEQFF. V usage is TRBV2 and J usage is TRBJ2-1, with 10 bases aligning to TRBD2. V shed 7 bases, J shed 4 bases, and the junction held 1 base outside the gene matches. Germline lookup yields CDR1 SNHLY and CDR2 FYNNEI. The CDR3 runs to 13 residues.

This clone was detected a few times. This rearrangement joins TRBV6-5 to TRBJ1-2; 11 positions match TRBD1. The length of the CDR3 is 14 residues. CDR1 and CDR2 (germline): MNHEY, SVGAGI. Losses at the gene ends were 5 bases for V and 4 bases for J; bases not matched to a gene: 3. The CDR3 region has the DNA TGTGCCAGCAGTCCCGGGACAGGGGGCTATGGCTACACCTTC. Translation gives CASSPGTGGYGYTF.